These 12 T cell receptor beta chains were sequenced from one sample in a study of beta chain features in type 1 diabetes listed by TCRdb under 2018. Here is what the overall study found, with its caveats: A moderate but significant shortening of TCRB CDR3 length was observed in type 1 diabetes patients in all four CD4+ subsets.

Their antigens remain unidentified. The library was obtained by the immunoSEQ multiplex PCR assay. All of the isolated RNA was reverse transcribed with the High Capacity cDNA Reverse Transcription Kit, so expressed TCRB transcripts were sequenced. Held by TCRdb, this immuneACCESS table contains in-frame sequences only and omits some clones. Under half of the omission traces to an unresolved V gene where checked; the cause of the rest is unknown. The table for this sample lists hundreds of thousands of clones; roughly an eighth of them were counted only once. Of the sample, less than 0.02% is held by the ten largest clones. Sequencing input: naive CD4+ T cells from blood. Per the publication, the cell subset or site label means: true naive CD4+ T cells. The receptors come from a man aged 25 to 45 with type 1 diabetes.

This clone was seen a handful of times. The chain carries TRBV7-2 and TRBJ2-3, with 8 bases identical to TRBD1. Germline-derived CDR1 and CDR2 are SGHTA and FQGNSA. The CDR3 contains 16 residues. V shed 5 bases and J 5 bases; nucleotides not matched to a gene: 12. CDR3 sequence reads: CASSLLPQGAGDTQYF. CDR3 nucleotides: TGTGCCAGCAGCCTGTTACCGCAGGGGGCTGGAGATACGCAGTATTTT.

This clone was counted a few times. V usage is TRBV7-2 and J usage is TRBJ1-1; D not resolved. The CDR3 totals 15 residues. From germline, CDR1 is SGHTA and CDR2 FQGNSA. The ends were cut back, 6 bases at V and 3 bases at J, with 17 bases in the middle. The CDR3 spells CASSPTWRGYTEAFF. The DNA for the CDR3 is TGTGCCAGCAGTCCCACATGGCGGGGTTACACTGAAGCTTTCTTT. The entire variable domain, with the rest obtained from reference TRBV7-2 and TRBJ1-1, is as follows: GAGVSQSPSNKVTEKGKDVELRCDPISGHTALYWYRQSLGQGLEFLIYFQGNSAPDKSGLPSDRFSAERTGGSVSTLTIQRTQQEDSAVYLCASSPTWRGYTEAFFGQGTRLTVV.

The V gene is TRBV9, the J gene TRBJ2-7; the match to TRBD2 covers 7 bases. The CDR3 consists of 14 residues. The germline V gene has CDR1 SGDLS and CDR2 YYNGEE. The ends lost 0 bases at V and 4 bases at J; junction bases unmatched: 4. CDR3 nucleotides: TGTGCCAGCAGCGTAGATATTAGCGGGTACGAGCAGTACTTC. Protein sequence: CASSVDISGYEQYF.

The sample holds a few counts of this clone. V is TRBV7-2 and J is TRBJ1-5, with TRBD1 matching over 12 bases. The CDR3 runs to 15 residues. CDR1 and CDR2 (germline): SGHTA, FQGNSA. Trimming at V came to 4 bases and at J to 7 bases, leaving 5 bases not matched to a gene. This CDR3 is CASSWGQGARQPQHF. The CDR3 coding sequence is TGTGCCAGCAGCTGGGGACAGGGGGCAAGGCAGCCCCAGCATTTT.

The chain links TRBV10-3 to TRBJ2-3; no clear D gene. Germline loops: CDR1 ENHRY, CDR2 SYGVKD. V shed 6 bases and J shed 0 bases, with 4 bases lying between them. The CDR3 runs to 12 residues. This chain's CDR3 is CAIRASTDTQYF. CDR3 coding DNA: TGTGCCATCAGGGCCAGCACAGATACGCAGTATTTT.

This clone has a handful of counts. The same CDR3 can be traced to other DNA sequences in this sample. The chain has TRBV9 and TRBJ2-7; TRBD2 matches 7 bases. Germline-derived CDR1 and CDR2 are SGDLS and YYNGEE. CDR3 size: 15 residues. V shed 2 bases, J shed 0 bases, and the junction held 5 bases outside the gene matches. The CDR3 region is CASSVAGGSSYEQYF. CDR3 coding DNA: TGTGCCAGCAGCGTGGCGGGCGGGAGCTCCTACGAGCAGTACTTC.

This chain links TRBV27 with TRBJ2-3; TRBD2 aligns across 10 bases. CDR1 is MNHEY, CDR2 SMNVEV, per germline (reference sequence). Trimming at V came to 5 bases and at J to 4 bases, leaving 12 bases not matched to a gene. CDR3 length: 17 residues. The CDR3 loop is CASSIRTSGSLPDTQYF. DNA for the CDR3: TGTGCCAGCAGTATCCGGACTAGCGGTTCTCTGCCAGATACGCAGTATTTT.

This chain uses TRBV9 with TRBJ1-2; tentative D call: TRBD1 (6 bases). Germline V CDR1 and CDR2: SGDLS, YYNGEE. The length of the CDR3 is 14 residues. V dropped 1 base and J dropped 4 bases, with 11 bases sitting between them. CDR3 sequence reads: CASSVNAGAYGYTF. In DNA, the CDR3 is TGTGCCAGCAGCGTAAATGCAGGGGCCTATGGCTACACCTTC.

J is TRBJ2-1 and V is TRBV30, with D perhaps matching TRBD2 (5 bases). There are 15 residues in the CDR3. Deletions cut 5 bases from V and 0 bases from J, with 14 bases between. Looked up from germline, CDR1 is GTSNPN and CDR2 is SVGIG (reference sequence). CDR3 sequence reads: CAWFFSASSYNEQFF. The CDR3, as DNA: TGTGCCTGGTTTTTTAGCGCGAGCTCCTACAATGAGCAGTTCTTC.

This clone was seen a handful of times. This CDR3 is CASSLGHGKTQYF. CDR3 DNA sequence: TGTGCCAGCAGCTTGGGCCATGGCAAGACCCAGTACTTC. The chain employs TRBV5-4 and TRBJ2-5; D is undetermined. Germline loops: CDR1 SGHNT, CDR2 YYREEE (reference sequence). With 0 bases removed from V and 6 bases from J, the gap between germline ends came to 9 bases. The CDR3 totals 13 residues.

The chain uses TRBV27 and TRBJ2-7; 12 bases are a match to TRBD2. V shed 8 bases, J shed 3 bases, and the junction held 5 bases outside the gene matches. This CDR3 has 14 residues. Germline CDR1 and CDR2: MNHEY and SMNVEV (reference sequence). In nucleotides, the CDR3 is TGTGCCAGCGTTCGGACTAGCGGGATCTACGAGCAGTACTTC. It translates to CASVRTSGIYEQYF.

The rearrangement uses TRBV28 and TRBJ2-1; the match to TRBD2 covers 9 bases. This CDR3 comprises 15 residues. CDR1 is MDHEN, CDR2 SYDVKM, per germline. Trimming removed 3 bases from V and 4 bases from J; junction bases left unmatched: 4. The DNA for the CDR3 is TGTGCCAGCAGTTTGGAGACTAGCGGATACAATGAGCAGTTCTTC. It is translated as CASSLETSGYNEQFF.